Following are 19 T cell receptor beta chains from one sample sequenced in a study of CD4 T cells in relation to SARS-CoV-2 and coronaviruses. Sequencing used immunoSEQ multiplex PCR; TCRdb keeps in-frame clones, though not all of them. The profile shows 50,000 to 65,000 clones, about 91% of them singletons. Sequenced sample: naive CD4+ T cells from PBMCs. Subset of the sample: naive CD4+ T cells isolated by negative enrichment. The source of these receptors is an adult with COVID-19.

The V and J genes are TRBV7-9 and TRBJ1-6; D is possibly TRBD1 (5 bases). The CDR3 has 14 residues. Trimming took 0 bases from V and 10 from J, leaving 10 bases between them. Per the germline V gene, CDR1 is SEHNR and CDR2 is FQNEAQ (reference sequence). CDR3 residues: CASSLAHGGSPLHF. DNA of the CDR3: TGTGCCAGCAGCTTAGCTCACGGGGGATCACCCCTCCACTTT.

This chain connects TRBV30 to TRBJ2-7; TRBD2 aligns across 8 bases. Trimming at V came to 2 bases and at J to 3 bases, leaving 9 bases not matched to a gene. Germline V lookup: CDR1 GTSNPN, CDR2 SVGIG (reference sequence). This CDR3 region has 15 residues. The CDR3 bases are TGTGCCTGGAGTTATCGGGGGGGGTTCGGCTACGAGCAGTACTTC. Encoded protein: CAWSYRGGFGYEQYF. The full variable domain, completed using reference TRBV30 and TRBJ2-7, is SQTIHQWPATLVQPVGSPLSLECTVEGTSNPNLYWYRQAAGRGLQLLFYSVGIGQISSEVPQNLSASRPQDRQFILSSKKLLLSDSGFYLCAWSYRGGFGYEQYFGPGTRLTVT.

The chain employs TRBV18 and TRBJ1-5; D perhaps matches TRBD1 (5 bases). The CDR3 is 15 amino acids. Germline CDR1 is KGHSH and CDR2 is LQKENI. The V end was cut by 5 bases, the J end by 4 bases, with 15 bases between. Here the CDR3 DNA reads TGTGCCAGCTCAACGGACATCTCGGCGAATCAGCCCCAGCATTTT. Amino acids: CASSTDISANQPQHF.

The V call is TRBV19, the J call TRBJ2-5, with D perhaps assigned TRBD1 or TRBD2 (6 bases each). Germline V gene lookup returns CDR1 LNHDA and CDR2 SQIVND (reference sequence). The CDR3 runs to 14 residues. The V end lost 6 bases, the J end lost 1 base, and 12 bases lay between the germline ends. Here the CDR3 DNA reads TGTGCCAGTAGAAACGGAGGGGGCCAAGAGACCCAGTACTTC. Its translation is CASRNGGGQETQYF.

This clone was seen only once. This chain joins TRBV5-1 and TRBJ1-6; 10 bases agree with TRBD1. The CDR3 covers 18 residues. The germline V gene encodes CDR1 SGHRS and CDR2 YFSETQ. V lost 4 bases to trimming and J lost 3 bases; unmatched junction nucleotides: 10. This CDR3 reads CASSKGTGAIVYNSPLHF. CDR3 bases: TGCGCCAGCAGCAAAGGGACAGGGGCGATAGTCTATAATTCACCCCTCCACTTT.

This clone was seen just once. The chain recombines TRBV7-9 with TRBJ2-1; D might be TRBD1 (6 bases). Germline-derived CDR1 and CDR2 are SEHNR and FQNEAQ (reference sequence). V was clipped by 4 bases and J by 3 bases, with 16 bases between them. The CDR3 covers 16 residues. The CDR3 protein is CASSSTTGTNYNEQFF. As DNA, the CDR3 is TGTGCCAGCAGCTCGACAACCGGGACAAACTACAATGAGCAGTTCTTC. Full variable domain (remainder filled in from reference TRBV7-9 and TRBJ2-1): DTGVSQNPRHKITKRGQNVTFRCDPISEHNRLYWYRQTLGQGPEFLTYFQNEAQLEKSRLLSDRFSAERPKGSFSTLEIQRTEQGDSAMYLCASSSTTGTNYNEQFFGPGTRLTVL.

The V and J genes are TRBV28 and TRBJ1-4; D remains unclear. The V gene lost 6 bases and the J gene lost 8 bases, with 19 bases spanning the gap. CDR3 length equals 15 residues. Germline V gene lookup returns CDR1 MDHEN and CDR2 SYDVKM. Here the CDR3 DNA reads TGTGCCAGCAGCCCCCCCACCTCCGGTGGGGAAAAACTGTTTTTT. It specifies CASSPPTSGGEKLFF.

This clone was observed once. The CDR3 nucleotides are TGTGCCAGCACAGGTACTAACACTGAAGCTTTCTTT. It is translated as CASTGTNTEAFF. The rearrangement joins TRBV2 to TRBJ1-1; D ambiguous. Trimming took off 7 bases at V and 2 bases at J, with 8 bases between the two ends. Germline V gene lookup returns CDR1 SNHLY and CDR2 FYNNEI. This CDR3 region has 12 residues. Full variable domain (missing parts from reference TRBV2 and TRBJ1-1): EPEVTQTPSHQVTQMGQEVILRCVPISNHLYFYWYRQILGQKVEFLVSFYNNEISEKSEIFDDQFSVERPDGSNFTLKIRSTKLEDSAMYFCASTGTNTEAFFGQGTRLTVV.

In this sample, this clone turned up once. This sequence joins TRBV6-5 and TRBJ2-3; D perhaps matches TRBD2 (5 bases). Trimming removed 8 bases at V and 1 base at J, with 10 bases between. Germline V gives CDR1 MNHEY, CDR2 SVGAGI. This CDR3 has 13 amino acids. CDR3 protein: CASVVSGTDTQYF. The CDR3 region has the DNA TGTGCCAGCGTCGTTAGCGGCACAGATACGCAGTATTTT.

This rearrangement joins TRBV9 to TRBJ2-1, with D perhaps assigned TRBD1 or TRBD2 (6 bases each). The CDR3 consists of 14 residues. Germline V CDR1 and CDR2: SGDLS, YYNGEE. Trimming removed 1 base from V and 8 bases from J, with 13 bases in between. CDR3 protein: CASSVLLGGHEQFF. The CDR3 coding sequence is TGTGCCAGCAGCGTACTTCTGGGGGGCCATGAGCAGTTCTTC.

V is TRBV30 and J is TRBJ2-3, with 13 bases identical to TRBD2. CDR3 length equals 15 residues. Per germline, CDR1 GTSNPN and CDR2 SVGIG (reference sequence). V shed 4 bases and J 4 bases; nucleotides not matched to a gene: 5. The CDR3 bases are TGTGCCTGGATCGGGACTAGCGGGATACCAGATACGCAGTATTTT. As protein: CAWIGTSGIPDTQYF.

The rearrangement links TRBV12-3 or TRBV12-4 to TRBJ1-2; D perhaps matches TRBD1 (6 bases). V was pared by 5 bases and J by 6 bases, with 10 bases between. This CDR3 contains 12 residues. The CDR3 nucleotides read TGTGCCAGCAGTCGGACAGCGGATGGCTACACCTTC. Translation: CASSRTADGYTF.

The chain recombines TRBV9 with TRBJ1-2; the D gene is possibly TRBD1 (6 bases). Germline lookup yields CDR1 SGDLS and CDR2 YYNGEE. Trimming removed 4 bases at V and 8 bases at J, with 15 bases between. The CDR3 covers 13 residues. The CDR3 spells CASSPQTGSGYTF. In DNA form, the CDR3 reads TGTGCCAGCAGCCCCCAGACAGGATCAGGCTACACCTTC. Based on the CDR3 plus reference TRBV9 and TRBJ1-2, the full variable domain is DSGVTQTPKHLITATGQRVTLRCSPRSGDLSVYWYQQSLDQGLQFLIQYYNGEERAKGNILERFSAQQFPDLHSELNLSSLELGDSALYFCASSPQTGSGYTFGSGTRLTVV.

This clone was observed once. This chain links TRBV10-1 with TRBJ2-3; 11 bases map to TRBD2. The CDR3 is 16 amino acids. V trimming: 10 bases; J trimming: 2 bases; junction bases outside the gene matches: 11. The germline V gene has CDR1 WNHNN and CDR2 SYGVQD (reference sequence). The DNA for the CDR3 is TGCGCCAACCAACTACGACTAGCGGGATACACAGATACGCAGTATTTT. It is translated as CANQLRLAGYTDTQYF.

V usage is TRBV13 and J usage is TRBJ1-4; 8 bases map to TRBD1. The germline CDR1 and CDR2 sequences are PRHDT and FYEKMQ (reference sequence). V shed 5 bases, J shed 8 bases, and the junction held 7 bases outside the gene matches. The CDR3 runs to 14 residues. The CDR3 here is CASSTGQEGEKLFF. CDR3 in DNA: TGTGCCAGCAGCACGGGACAGGAGGGAGAAAAACTGTTTTTT.

The gene calls are TRBV15 and TRBJ1-2, with a tentative D call TRBD1 (6 bases). The CDR3 totals 15 residues. Germline-derived CDR1 and CDR2 are LNHNV and YYDKDF (reference sequence). The V end was cut by 3 bases, the J end by 3 bases, with 14 bases between. CDR3 bases: TGTGCCACCAGCAGTCTAGGCAGGGGAGACTATGGCTACACCTTC. As protein: CATSSLGRGDYGYTF. The full variable domain, in which reference TRBV15 and TRBJ1-2 provide the parts outside the CDR3, is DAMVIQNPRYQVTQFGKPVTLSCSQTLNHNVMYWYQQKSSQAPKLLFHYYDKDFNNEADTPDNFQSRRPNTSFCFLDIRSPGLGDTAMYLCATSSLGRGDYGYTFGSGTRLTVV.

This clone was seen a few times. J is TRBJ2-1 and V is TRBV24-1; D is perhaps TRBD2 (5 bases). Per germline, CDR1 KGHDR and CDR2 SFDVKD. The CDR3 has 14 amino acids. V lost 1 base and J lost 6, with 9 bases in between. CDR3 region: CATSDFGLINEQFF. CDR3 DNA: TGTGCCACCAGTGATTTCGGACTGATCAATGAGCAGTTCTTC.

The genes are TRBV7-8 and TRBJ2-5; D gene unclear. The ends were cut back, 7 bases at V and 6 bases at J, with 18 bases in the middle. The CDR3 sequence is 14 residues long. CDR1 and CDR2 (germline): SGHVS, FQNEAQ. The chain's CDR3 is CASTMDGFGKTQYF. The CDR3 coding sequence is TGTGCCAGCACCATGGACGGGTTCGGTAAGACCCAGTACTTC.

This rearrangement joins TRBV6-5 to TRBJ2-3, with 7 bases lining up with TRBD1. The CDR3 loop spans 13 amino acids. The J segment lost 0 bases and the V segment lost 6 bases, leaving 0 bases of the junction unmatched. Germline CDR1 MNHEY, CDR2 SVGAGI. The CDR3 spells CASRQGSTDTQYF. CDR3 nucleotides: TGTGCCAGCAGACAGGGGAGCACAGATACGCAGTATTTT.